This T cell receptor beta chain was recorded in a study of Ad26.COV2.S vaccination and SARS-CoV-2 variants. Overall study findings and caveats: Across vaccine and placebo recipients, the breadth of non-spike TCRs was similar. Among vaccine recipients, spike-specific TCR breadth exceeded that of placebo recipients. Overall T cell responses may have been underestimated by the analyses of TCR breadth and depth.

Libraries were prepared by immunoSEQ multiplex PCR; TCRdb keeps only in-frame clonotypes and omits some of them. The sample shows under 95,000 clones, 82% of them seen only once. The CDR3 covers 15 residues. Trimming cost V 6 bases and J 7 bases; bases outside gene matches: 10. CDR1 and CDR2 (germline): MDHEN, SYDVKM. This clone has only a few counts. Its antigen is not known. The chain carries TRBV28 and TRBJ1-4, with 8 bases aligning to TRBD1. The source is a human donor who had recovered from COVID-19. This sample comprised peripheral blood, obtained after recovery from COVID-19. The CDR3 DNA follows: TGTGCCAGCAGCCCTGCCGGGACAGGAGGTGAAAAACTGTTTTTT. Amino acid sequence: CASSPAGTGGEKLFF.